The sequence of this T cell receptor beta chain was determined in a study of T cells in Graves' hyperthyroidism and ophthalmopathy. Germline CDR1 and CDR2: MNHNS and SASEGT. Trimming removed 6 bases from V and 2 bases from J, with 19 bases in between. This CDR3 has 16 amino acids. RNA transcripts yielded amplified TCR beta CDR3 regions. The HTBI primer set drove a first-round RT-PCR of the TCR CDR3. One entry per CDR3 protein, called by TCRdb with MiXCR from the multiplex PCR reads. The table shows 550,000 to 650,000 distinct CDR3 sequences, with approximately 14% occurring only once. Cells are PBMCs isolated from approximately 9.2 ml of fresh blood. The study's findings and limits: A model using 13 V-J features told ophthalmopathy apart from stable hyperthyroidism. The model's output predicted ophthalmopathy at a median of approximately 6.5 months prior to onset.

Turning to this clonotype: Antigen unknown.

V gene TRBV6-1 combines with J gene TRBJ2-5; D might be TRBD2 (6 bases). The receptor was derived from a woman in her thirties or forties with Graves' hyperthyroidism. The sample taken for sequencing was blood. This CDR3 is CASRRTQLAEQETQYF. The CDR3, as DNA: TGTGCCAGCAGAAGAACCCAACTAGCAGAACAAGAGACCCAGTACTTC.